A selection of T cell receptor beta chains follows, all from one sample in a study of T cell responses to AZD1222 COVID-19 vaccine. The method was immunoSEQ multiplex PCR; TCRdb's version includes in-frame clones alone and lacks a portion of them. The table shows approximately 52,000 clones, with roughly 86% occurring only once. The specimen was peripheral blood, collected 28 days after the second AZD1222 dose. These receptors were obtained from an adult who received the AZD1222 COVID-19 vaccine. Each CDR3 is given with its conserved first and last residue. Each record gives: V gene, clone size, CDR3 length, D gene, J gene, CDR3 DNA, CDR3 protein. A D gene is named only where the DNA matches it firmly. Rows may omit the clone size; those that give it use once, few, many or a size class.

V gene: TRBV28; clone size: .; CDR3 length: 16; D gene: TRBD1; J gene: TRBJ1-1; CDR3 DNA: TGTGCCAGCCTAACGGGGGGCGGGACAGGGTGGACTGAAGCTTTCTTT; CDR3 protein: CASLTGGGTGWTEAFF
V gene: TRBV21-1; clone size: .; CDR3 length: 17; D gene: .; J gene: TRBJ1-3; CDR3 DNA: TGTGCCAGCAGCAGGATCGGGACATGGACTTCTGGAAACACCATATATTTT; CDR3 protein: CASSRIGTWTSGNTIYF
V gene: TRBV29-1; clone size: .; CDR3 length: 15; D gene: .; J gene: TRBJ1-5; CDR3 DNA: TGCAGCGTTGCGGAAACGGGTCGTAACAATCAGCCCCAGCATTTT; CDR3 protein: CSVAETGRNNQPQHF
V gene: TRBV5-1; clone size: .; CDR3 length: 16; D gene: TRBD1; J gene: TRBJ1-6; CDR3 DNA: TGCGCCAGCAGTCCCAGAGACAGGGGGTCTAATTCACCCCTCCACTTT; CDR3 protein: CASSPRDRGSNSPLHF
V gene: TRBV5-4; clone size: .; CDR3 length: 16; D gene: TRBD2; J gene: TRBJ2-1; CDR3 DNA: TGTGCCAGCAGGCCTCAAGTGGGCGCGGGAGGTCATGAGCAGTTCTTC; CDR3 protein: CASRPQVGAGGHEQFF
V gene: TRBV6-6; clone size: .; CDR3 length: 12; D gene: TRBD1; J gene: TRBJ1-1; CDR3 DNA: TGTGCCAGCAGTGGCCAGGGGGACCCAGCTTTCTTT; CDR3 protein: CASSGQGDPAFF
V gene: TRBV7-9; clone size: .; CDR3 length: 14; D gene: TRBD1; J gene: TRBJ1-5; CDR3 DNA: TGTGCCAGCAGTTCCGACAGGGCGGATCAGCCCCAGCATTTT; CDR3 protein: CASSSDRADQPQHF
V gene: TRBV6-5; clone size: .; CDR3 length: 13; D gene: .; J gene: TRBJ1-6; CDR3 DNA: TGTGCCAGCAGTTGGGCCCTGAATTCACCCCTCCACTTT; CDR3 protein: CASSWALNSPLHF
V gene: TRBV18; clone size: .; CDR3 length: 12; D gene: .; J gene: TRBJ2-1; CDR3 DNA: TGTGCCAGCTCCCCTTCACCGAATGAGCAGTTCTTC; CDR3 protein: CASSPSPNEQFF
V gene: TRBV11-3; clone size: .; CDR3 length: 15; D gene: TRBD1; J gene: TRBJ2-5; CDR3 DNA: TGTGCCAGCAGCTCCCGGACAGGGAGCCAAGAGACCCAGTACTTC; CDR3 protein: CASSSRTGSQETQYF
V gene: TRBV27; clone size: .; CDR3 length: 14; D gene: TRBD1; J gene: TRBJ1-1; CDR3 DNA: TGTGCCAGCAGGCCGGGACAGCTAACAACTGAAGCTTTCTTT; CDR3 protein: CASRPGQLTTEAFF
V gene: TRBV28; clone size: .; CDR3 length: 13; D gene: .; J gene: TRBJ2-7; CDR3 DNA: TGTGCCAGCAGACCCACAGGGAGGTACGAGCAGTACTTC; CDR3 protein: CASRPTGRYEQYF
V gene: TRBV28; clone size: .; CDR3 length: 13; D gene: .; J gene: TRBJ1-1; CDR3 DNA: TGTGCCAGCAGCCGATCAAGGAACACTGAAGCTTTCTTT; CDR3 protein: CASSRSRNTEAFF
V gene: TRBV6-5; clone size: .; CDR3 length: 15; D gene: TRBD1; J gene: TRBJ2-4; CDR3 DNA: TGTGCCAGCAGTCCGACAGGGTTAGCCAAAAACATTCAGTACTTC; CDR3 protein: CASSPTGLAKNIQYF
V gene: TRBV9; clone size: .; CDR3 length: 14; D gene: TRBD1; J gene: TRBJ1-1; CDR3 DNA: TGTGCCAGCAGCGTAGAACAGGGGGGCACTGAAGCTTTCTTT; CDR3 protein: CASSVEQGGTEAFF
V gene: TRBV7-8; clone size: .; CDR3 length: 15; D gene: TRBD1; J gene: TRBJ1-1; CDR3 DNA: TGTGCCAGCAGCCCCGGGCGGACAGGGTGGACTGAAGCTTTCTTT; CDR3 protein: CASSPGRTGWTEAFF
V gene: TRBV3-1/TRBV3-2; clone size: .; CDR3 length: 15; D gene: .; J gene: TRBJ2-1; CDR3 DNA: TGTGCCAGCAGCCAATCGGGACCGCCCTACAATGAGCAGTTCTTC; CDR3 protein: CASSQSGPPYNEQFF
V gene: TRBV6-1; clone size: few; CDR3 length: 15; D gene: .; J gene: TRBJ2-5; CDR3 DNA: TGTGCCAGCAGTGAAGTGTCCTCTCCTGGGGAGACCCAGTACTTC; CDR3 protein: CASSEVSSPGETQYF
V gene: TRBV28; clone size: .; CDR3 length: 14; D gene: .; J gene: TRBJ1-2; CDR3 DNA: TGTGCCAGCAGAGCGGTGGGGGGCGCGGGTGGCTACACCTTC; CDR3 protein: CASRAVGGAGGYTF
V gene: TRBV28; clone size: few; CDR3 length: 16; D gene: TRBD1; J gene: TRBJ1-4; CDR3 DNA: TGTGCCAGCAGTTTACGGCACAGGGGAAGAGATGAAAAACTGTTTTTT; CDR3 protein: CASSLRHRGRDEKLFF
V gene: TRBV2; clone size: .; CDR3 length: 15; D gene: TRBD1; J gene: TRBJ2-2; CDR3 DNA: TGTGCCAGCAGGGAAGACAGGGGGTCAAACGGGGAGCTGTTTTTT; CDR3 protein: CASREDRGSNGELFF
V gene: TRBV5-1; clone size: .; CDR3 length: 14; D gene: .; J gene: TRBJ2-2; CDR3 DNA: TGCGCCAGCCGAATCCAACTGAACACCGGGGAGCTGTTTTTT; CDR3 protein: CASRIQLNTGELFF
V gene: TRBV9; clone size: .; CDR3 length: 15; D gene: TRBD1; J gene: TRBJ1-5; CDR3 DNA: TGTGCCAGCAGCTTGGGACAGGAAGGGGGTCAGCCCCAGCATTTT; CDR3 protein: CASSLGQEGGQPQHF
V gene: TRBV7-9; clone size: .; CDR3 length: 14; D gene: .; J gene: TRBJ1-1; CDR3 DNA: TGTGCCAGCAGCACCGGGGACGGGTACACTGAAGCTTTCTTT; CDR3 protein: CASSTGDGYTEAFF